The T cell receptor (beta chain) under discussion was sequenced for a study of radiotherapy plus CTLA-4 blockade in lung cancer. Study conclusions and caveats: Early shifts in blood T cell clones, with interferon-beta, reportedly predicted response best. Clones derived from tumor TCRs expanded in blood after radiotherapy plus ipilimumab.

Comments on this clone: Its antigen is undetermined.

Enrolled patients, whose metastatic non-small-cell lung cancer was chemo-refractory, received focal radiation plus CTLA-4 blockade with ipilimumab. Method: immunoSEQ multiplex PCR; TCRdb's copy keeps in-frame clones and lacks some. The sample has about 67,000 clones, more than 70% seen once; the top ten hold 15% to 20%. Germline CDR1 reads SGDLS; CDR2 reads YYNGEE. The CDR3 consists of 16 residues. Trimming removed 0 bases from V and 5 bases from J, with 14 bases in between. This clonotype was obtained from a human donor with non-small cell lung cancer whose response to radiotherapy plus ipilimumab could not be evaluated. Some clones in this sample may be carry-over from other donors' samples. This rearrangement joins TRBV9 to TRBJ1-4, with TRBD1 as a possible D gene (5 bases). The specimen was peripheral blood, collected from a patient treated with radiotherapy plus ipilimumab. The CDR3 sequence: CASSVAPGTENEKLFF. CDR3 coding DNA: TGTGCCAGCAGCGTAGCGCCCGGGACTGAAAATGAAAAACTGTTTTTT.